The clone carrying this TCR beta chain came up a few times. The source of the sample is a study of identical twins. TCRdb re-analysed the 5' RACE reads in MiXCR, keeping a single row per CDR3 protein. This table has 1.5 million to 2 million distinct CDR3 sequences, around a third appearing once. Each donor (without exception) was a healthy Caucasian. CDR1 and CDR2 (germline): MGHRA, YSYEKL. V was pared by 3 bases and J by 3 bases, with 10 bases of the junction left unmatched. The CDR3 is 17 amino acids. The specimen was cord blood. The TCR originated in a newborn girl in good health. The rearrangement uses TRBV4-1 and TRBJ2-3; TRBD2 matches 9 bases. CDR3 DNA sequence: TGCGCCAGCAGCCACGATTGGCGGGGGGGGTTGACAGATACGCAGTATTTT. Translation: CASSHDWRGGLTDTQYF.